This entry features one T cell receptor beta chain sequence. Generated by immunoSEQ multiplex PCR, the TCRdb table keeps only in-frame clones and is missing some. The sample consists of 30,000 to 45,000 clones, 80% to 90% of them appearing once. The sample originates from a study of PD-1 blockade in mismatch repair-deficient tumors. V was pared by 2 bases and J by 6 bases, with 17 bases between. There are 15 residues in the CDR3. Germline V gene data show CDR1 as GTSNPN and CDR2 as SVGIG (reference sequence). A few pembrolizumab responders had their TCRs sequenced. The TCR originated in an adult with mismatch repair-deficient cancer. The material sequenced was peripheral blood, taken 75 to 85 weeks after starting pembrolizumab. This sequence joins TRBV30 and TRBJ1-5; D perhaps matches TRBD1 (5 bases). The CDR3 is CAWSPLGGGAQPQHF. The CDR3 DNA sequence: TGTGCCTGGAGTCCTCTCGGGGGAGGGGCTCAGCCCCAGCATTTT.